This entry features one TCR beta chain sequence. This clonotype was observed a handful of times. Its antigen specificity is not known. No much larger clone exists at a distance of one base, and base qualities are not known. Spanning cysteine to phenylalanine, the CDR3 consists of 17 amino acids. Only the CDR3 region is kept as DNA, spanning 51 bases read in frame from base 1. CDR1 and CDR2 are drawn from the germline V gene: LGHNA, YSLEER. V drops 1 base and J drops 2 bases, leaving 17 bases in between. Amplification of TCR beta CDR3 regions was carried out from RNA transcripts. A first-round RT-PCR of the TCR CDR3 used the HTBI primer set with the Qiagen OneStep RT-PCR kit. Libraries were constructed in a second round of multiplex PCR, after which size selection and purification were performed. The libraries were sequenced on an Illumina HiSeq2000 using paired-end 100 bp reads. On the study's bioinformatics: Raw data were processed with SOAPnuke, discarding reads with adapters, uncalled bases, mean Phred below 15, or no exact constant-primer or identifier match. COPE v1.2.5 was used to merge high-quality paired reads, and clonotypes were defined as unique nucleotide sequences. Clonotypes were aligned to IMGT TRBV, TRBD and TRBJ reference segments using MiTCR v1.1. The analysis was restricted to V-J combinations with a frequency above 0.0001, which together covered about 99% of the repertoires. The TCS score was defined as the ratio of F50 (clonal expansion) to E x V (chaos), calculated using BLOSUM62-based TCRdist between CDR3 peptides within each V-J. Welch's t-statistics and random forest reduced 450 to 600 V-J features to 13, which were used in a naive Bayes classifier (R e1071). Through fastp at Q25 and MiXCR, TCRdb rebuilt clones from the public reads, retaining in-frame beta chains. Rows matching on CDR3 protein sequence are summarized as one entry with the most common DNA and genes. Clone size and V and J calls follow TCRdb, not the original study. The sample yields around 200,000 distinct CDR3 sequences; about 16% were counted once. The ten largest clones take up 44% of the sample.

The data stem from a study of T cells in Graves' hyperthyroidism and ophthalmopathy (dated by TCRdb to between 2018 and 2020). In terms of the full investigation: Peripheral blood was sampled at the time of initial diagnosis, prior to any treatment. A discovery cohort of approximately 97 patients, about 43 with Graves' ophthalmopathy and under 60 with stable Graves' hyperthyroidism, was used to find distinguishing TCR V-J signatures. The 100 or so discovery patients were divided at random into training and test sets in a 7:3 ratio. Thyroid tissue and blood T-cell repertoires from roughly 6 Graves' hyperthyroidism patients were also compared in the study. The paper reports TCR Vbeta CDR3 sequencing of some 140 peripheral blood samples: 43 ophthalmopathy, about 75 hyperthyroidism and around 17 progressor patients. After blood sampling, hyperthyroidism patients were treated with methimazole at a starting dose of 30 mg daily, and ophthalmopathy patients were treated with high-dose intravenous methylprednisolone. Prospective prediction of ophthalmopathy was tested in an independent validation cohort of approximately 19 hyperthyroidism patients and 17 patients who later progressed to ophthalmopathy.

Paper-wide results and their limitations: A model built on a 13 V-J signature distinguished ophthalmopathy from stable hyperthyroidism, reaching roughly 88% sensitivity and about 81% specificity in cross-validation and 80%/75% in testing. Blood samples also contained most of the expanded thyroid clonotypes (frequency above 0.001), which suggests that blood repertoires may reflect thyroid immune responses. Sample size was not statistically predetermined, and investigators were not blinded to group allocation. In validation, progression to ophthalmopathy was predicted by the model with around 70% sensitivity and 72.22% specificity, a median of 6.5 months before onset.

A patient counted as having stable Graves' hyperthyroidism if no progression to ophthalmopathy occurred over 18 months of follow-up. Hyperthyroidism patients were newly diagnosed, with disease duration under 2 months, and aged 18 to 65 years. Exclusion was applied to patients with uncontrolled infections, other autoimmune diseases, pregnancy or lactation. Diagnoses relied on clinical symptoms, serum thyroxine and TRAb, thyroid ultrasound and orbital computed tomography. Ficoll-Paque density gradient centrifugation was used to isolate PBMCs from 8.5 to 10 ml of fresh peripheral blood. Trizol reagent was used to extract total RNA, and RNA quality was then checked on an Agilent 2100 Bioanalyzer.

The specimen sequenced was blood. Here the chain combines TRBV4-3 and TRBJ1-2, with no confidently assigned D gene. The sequence derives from a man aged 40-49 years with Graves' hyperthyroidism. The DNA is as follows: TGCGCCAGCAGCCAAGGGGGTGTTTATTCTTTCAACTATGGCTACACCTTC. This gives the protein CASSQGGVYSFNYGYTF.